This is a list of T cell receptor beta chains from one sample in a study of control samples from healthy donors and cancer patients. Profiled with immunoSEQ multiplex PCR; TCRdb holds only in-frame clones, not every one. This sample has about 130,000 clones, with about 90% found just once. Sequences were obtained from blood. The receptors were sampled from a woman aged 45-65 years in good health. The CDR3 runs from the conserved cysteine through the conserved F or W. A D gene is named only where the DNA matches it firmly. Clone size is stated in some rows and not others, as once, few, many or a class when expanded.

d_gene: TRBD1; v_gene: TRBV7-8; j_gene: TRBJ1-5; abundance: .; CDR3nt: TGTGCCAGCAGCCAGGGGGTAGCTTTTGGTCAGCCCCAGCATTTT; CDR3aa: CASSQGVAFGQPQHF
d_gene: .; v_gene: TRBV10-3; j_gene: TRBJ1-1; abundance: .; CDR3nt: TGTGCCTCAGTGATGGCTATGAACACTGAAGCTTTCTTT; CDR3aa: CASVMAMNTEAFF
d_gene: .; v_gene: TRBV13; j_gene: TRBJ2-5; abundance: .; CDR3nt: TGTGCCAGCAGCCCGGCCGGGATTGAGACCCAGTACTTC; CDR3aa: CASSPAGIETQYF
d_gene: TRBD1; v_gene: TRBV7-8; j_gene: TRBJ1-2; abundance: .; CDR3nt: TGTGCCAGCAGCTTAGGGAACAGGGGAGATGGCTACACCTTC; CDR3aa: CASSLGNRGDGYTF
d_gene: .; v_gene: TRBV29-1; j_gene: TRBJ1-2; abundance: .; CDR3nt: TGCAGCGTTGGCATCAGGGAGGGTGGCTACACCTTC; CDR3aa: CSVGIREGGYTF
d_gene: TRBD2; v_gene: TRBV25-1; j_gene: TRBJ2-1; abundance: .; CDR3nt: TGTGCCAGCAGTGAATATGGAGCGGGAGCGACCTACAATGAGCAGTTCTTC; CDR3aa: CASSEYGAGATYNEQFF
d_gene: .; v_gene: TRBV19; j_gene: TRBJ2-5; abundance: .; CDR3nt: TGTGCCAGTAGTAGCCATGGAGAGACCCAGTACTTC; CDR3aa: CASSSHGETQYF
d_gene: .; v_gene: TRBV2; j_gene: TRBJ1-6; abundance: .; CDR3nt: TGTGCCAGCCTCCTCGGGGCGGACAATTCACCCCTCCACTTT; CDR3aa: CASLLGADNSPLHF
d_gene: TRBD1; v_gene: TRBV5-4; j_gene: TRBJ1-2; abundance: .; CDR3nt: TGTGCCAGCAGCTGGGACAGGGGTGACTATGGCTACACCTTC; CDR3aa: CASSWDRGDYGYTF
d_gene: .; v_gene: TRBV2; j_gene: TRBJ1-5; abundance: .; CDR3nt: TGTGCCAGCAGTGAAGCGTCCGACAGCAATCAGCCCCAGCATTTT; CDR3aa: CASSEASDSNQPQHF
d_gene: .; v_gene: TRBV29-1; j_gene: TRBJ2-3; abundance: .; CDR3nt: TGCAGCGTTGCGGGCAGCTCTAGCACAGATACGCAGTATTTT; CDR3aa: CSVAGSSSTDTQYF
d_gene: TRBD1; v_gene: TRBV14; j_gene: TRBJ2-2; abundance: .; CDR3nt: TGTGCCAGCAGCCATCCACAGGGGACCGGGGAGCTGTTTTTT; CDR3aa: CASSHPQGTGELFF
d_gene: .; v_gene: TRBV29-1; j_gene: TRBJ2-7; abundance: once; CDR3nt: TGCAGCGTGGCAAGACAGGACAGTATCCACGAGCAGTACTTC; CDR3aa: CSVARQDSIHEQYF
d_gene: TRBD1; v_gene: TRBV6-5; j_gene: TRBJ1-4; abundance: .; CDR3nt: TGTGCCAGCGCCTCCGGGACAGGGATGAAAAAGATGTTTTTT; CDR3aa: CASASGTGMKKMFF
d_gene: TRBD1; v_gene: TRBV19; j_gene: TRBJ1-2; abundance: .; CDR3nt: TGTGCCAGTAGTATCCTCTGGGGGACAGATACCTATGGCTACACCTTC; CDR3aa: CASSILWGTDTYGYTF
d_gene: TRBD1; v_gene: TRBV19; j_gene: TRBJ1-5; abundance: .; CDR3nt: TGTGCCAGTAGCCTATCGACAGGGGGGAAGAATCAGCCCCAGCATTTT; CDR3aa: CASSLSTGGKNQPQHF
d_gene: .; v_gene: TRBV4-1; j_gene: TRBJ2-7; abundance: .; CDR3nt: TGCGCCAGCAGCAGGACCCCCACCGAGCAGTACTTC; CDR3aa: CASSRTPTEQYF
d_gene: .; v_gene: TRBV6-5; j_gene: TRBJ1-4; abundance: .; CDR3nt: TGTGCCAGCAGTTACTCAGGCTGGGTACGAGGTGAAAAACTGTTTTTT; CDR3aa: CASSYSGWVRGEKLFF
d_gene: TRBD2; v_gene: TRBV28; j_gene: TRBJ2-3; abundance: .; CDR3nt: TGTGCCAGCAGACCGGGGGGAGGGACCGTTACGCAGTATTTT; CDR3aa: CASRPGGGTVTQYF
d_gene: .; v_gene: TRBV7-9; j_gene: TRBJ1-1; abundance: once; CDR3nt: TGTGCCAGCAGCTTCGGGCAGGGTGAAGCTTTCTTT; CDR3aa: CASSFGQGEAFF
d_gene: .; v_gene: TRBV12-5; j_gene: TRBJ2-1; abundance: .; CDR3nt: TGTGCTAGTGGTTTGGGACTCTCGGGCGGCCAGTTCTTC; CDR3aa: CASGLGLSGGQFF
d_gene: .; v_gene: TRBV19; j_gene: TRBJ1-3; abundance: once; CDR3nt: TGTGCCAGTACATCGAGAGGGACGGGTGGAAACACCATATATTTT; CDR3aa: CASTSRGTGGNTIYF
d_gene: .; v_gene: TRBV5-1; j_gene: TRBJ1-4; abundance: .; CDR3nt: TGCGCCAGCAGCTTCGGGGGGCCTACTAATGAAAAACTGTTTTTT; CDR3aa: CASSFGGPTNEKLFF
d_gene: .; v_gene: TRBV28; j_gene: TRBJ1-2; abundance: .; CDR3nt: TGTGCCAGCACAATCGACAGAAACTATGGCTACACCTTC; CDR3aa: CASTIDRNYGYTF
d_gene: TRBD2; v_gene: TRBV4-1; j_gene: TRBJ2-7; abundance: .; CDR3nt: TGCGCCAGCAGCCAAGGAAGCGGGGGGGGTTACCAGTACTTC; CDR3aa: CASSQGSGGGYQYF
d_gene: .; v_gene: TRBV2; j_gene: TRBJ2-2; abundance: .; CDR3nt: TGTGCCAGCAGTGAAGGGGGCACCGGGGAGCTGTTTTTT; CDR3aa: CASSEGGTGELFF
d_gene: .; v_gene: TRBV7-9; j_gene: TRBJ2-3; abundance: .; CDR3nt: TGTGCCAGCAGCCCACGGGGCCCAGATACGCAGTATTTT; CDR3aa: CASSPRGPDTQYF
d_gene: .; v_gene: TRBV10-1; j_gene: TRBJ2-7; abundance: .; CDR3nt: TGCGCCAGCAGTGAAATAGGGCAGTTCTACGAGCAGTACTTC; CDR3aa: CASSEIGQFYEQYF
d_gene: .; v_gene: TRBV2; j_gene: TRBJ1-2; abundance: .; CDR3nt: TGTGCCAGCAGTGAAGAGGCCATAGGGATCTATGGCTACACCTTC; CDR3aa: CASSEEAIGIYGYTF
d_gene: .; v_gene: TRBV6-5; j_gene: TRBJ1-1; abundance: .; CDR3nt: TGTGCCAGCAGTTATCAGGGGAACACTGAAGCTTTCTTT; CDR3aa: CASSYQGNTEAFF
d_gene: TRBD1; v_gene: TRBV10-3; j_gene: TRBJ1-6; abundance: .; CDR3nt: TGTGCCATCAGTGAGTCTGGACAGGGGGATTCACCCCTCCACTTT; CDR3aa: CAISESGQGDSPLHF
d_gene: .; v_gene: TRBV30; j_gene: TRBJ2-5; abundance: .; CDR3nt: TGTGCCTGGTCCGGGACAAAAGAGACCCAGTACTTC; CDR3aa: CAWSGTKETQYF
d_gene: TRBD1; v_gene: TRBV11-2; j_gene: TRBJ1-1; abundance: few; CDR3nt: TGTGCCAGCAGCTTCACAGGGGGTGGGAACACTGAAGCTTTCTTT; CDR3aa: CASSFTGGGNTEAFF
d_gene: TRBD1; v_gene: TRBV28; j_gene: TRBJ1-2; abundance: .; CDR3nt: TGTGCCAGCAGGACAGGGTTGGCTGGCTACACCTTC; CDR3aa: CASRTGLAGYTF
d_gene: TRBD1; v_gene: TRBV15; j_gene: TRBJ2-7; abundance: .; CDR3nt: TGTGCCACCAGCTTAAGGACAGGGGGGTACGAGCAGTACTTC; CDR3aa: CATSLRTGGYEQYF
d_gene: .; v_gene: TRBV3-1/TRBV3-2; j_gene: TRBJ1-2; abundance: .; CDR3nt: TGTGCCAGCAGCCAAGCATCGGGAAGTAACTATGGCTACACCTTC; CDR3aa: CASSQASGSNYGYTF
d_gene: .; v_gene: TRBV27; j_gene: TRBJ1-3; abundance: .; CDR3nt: TGTGCCAGCAGTGCAGTCGGTTGGGGAAACACCATATATTTT; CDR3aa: CASSAVGWGNTIYF
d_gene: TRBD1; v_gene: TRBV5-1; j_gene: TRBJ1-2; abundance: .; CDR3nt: TGCGCCAGCAGCTTAACACAGGGGGAGTGGAATGGCTACACCTTC; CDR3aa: CASSLTQGEWNGYTF